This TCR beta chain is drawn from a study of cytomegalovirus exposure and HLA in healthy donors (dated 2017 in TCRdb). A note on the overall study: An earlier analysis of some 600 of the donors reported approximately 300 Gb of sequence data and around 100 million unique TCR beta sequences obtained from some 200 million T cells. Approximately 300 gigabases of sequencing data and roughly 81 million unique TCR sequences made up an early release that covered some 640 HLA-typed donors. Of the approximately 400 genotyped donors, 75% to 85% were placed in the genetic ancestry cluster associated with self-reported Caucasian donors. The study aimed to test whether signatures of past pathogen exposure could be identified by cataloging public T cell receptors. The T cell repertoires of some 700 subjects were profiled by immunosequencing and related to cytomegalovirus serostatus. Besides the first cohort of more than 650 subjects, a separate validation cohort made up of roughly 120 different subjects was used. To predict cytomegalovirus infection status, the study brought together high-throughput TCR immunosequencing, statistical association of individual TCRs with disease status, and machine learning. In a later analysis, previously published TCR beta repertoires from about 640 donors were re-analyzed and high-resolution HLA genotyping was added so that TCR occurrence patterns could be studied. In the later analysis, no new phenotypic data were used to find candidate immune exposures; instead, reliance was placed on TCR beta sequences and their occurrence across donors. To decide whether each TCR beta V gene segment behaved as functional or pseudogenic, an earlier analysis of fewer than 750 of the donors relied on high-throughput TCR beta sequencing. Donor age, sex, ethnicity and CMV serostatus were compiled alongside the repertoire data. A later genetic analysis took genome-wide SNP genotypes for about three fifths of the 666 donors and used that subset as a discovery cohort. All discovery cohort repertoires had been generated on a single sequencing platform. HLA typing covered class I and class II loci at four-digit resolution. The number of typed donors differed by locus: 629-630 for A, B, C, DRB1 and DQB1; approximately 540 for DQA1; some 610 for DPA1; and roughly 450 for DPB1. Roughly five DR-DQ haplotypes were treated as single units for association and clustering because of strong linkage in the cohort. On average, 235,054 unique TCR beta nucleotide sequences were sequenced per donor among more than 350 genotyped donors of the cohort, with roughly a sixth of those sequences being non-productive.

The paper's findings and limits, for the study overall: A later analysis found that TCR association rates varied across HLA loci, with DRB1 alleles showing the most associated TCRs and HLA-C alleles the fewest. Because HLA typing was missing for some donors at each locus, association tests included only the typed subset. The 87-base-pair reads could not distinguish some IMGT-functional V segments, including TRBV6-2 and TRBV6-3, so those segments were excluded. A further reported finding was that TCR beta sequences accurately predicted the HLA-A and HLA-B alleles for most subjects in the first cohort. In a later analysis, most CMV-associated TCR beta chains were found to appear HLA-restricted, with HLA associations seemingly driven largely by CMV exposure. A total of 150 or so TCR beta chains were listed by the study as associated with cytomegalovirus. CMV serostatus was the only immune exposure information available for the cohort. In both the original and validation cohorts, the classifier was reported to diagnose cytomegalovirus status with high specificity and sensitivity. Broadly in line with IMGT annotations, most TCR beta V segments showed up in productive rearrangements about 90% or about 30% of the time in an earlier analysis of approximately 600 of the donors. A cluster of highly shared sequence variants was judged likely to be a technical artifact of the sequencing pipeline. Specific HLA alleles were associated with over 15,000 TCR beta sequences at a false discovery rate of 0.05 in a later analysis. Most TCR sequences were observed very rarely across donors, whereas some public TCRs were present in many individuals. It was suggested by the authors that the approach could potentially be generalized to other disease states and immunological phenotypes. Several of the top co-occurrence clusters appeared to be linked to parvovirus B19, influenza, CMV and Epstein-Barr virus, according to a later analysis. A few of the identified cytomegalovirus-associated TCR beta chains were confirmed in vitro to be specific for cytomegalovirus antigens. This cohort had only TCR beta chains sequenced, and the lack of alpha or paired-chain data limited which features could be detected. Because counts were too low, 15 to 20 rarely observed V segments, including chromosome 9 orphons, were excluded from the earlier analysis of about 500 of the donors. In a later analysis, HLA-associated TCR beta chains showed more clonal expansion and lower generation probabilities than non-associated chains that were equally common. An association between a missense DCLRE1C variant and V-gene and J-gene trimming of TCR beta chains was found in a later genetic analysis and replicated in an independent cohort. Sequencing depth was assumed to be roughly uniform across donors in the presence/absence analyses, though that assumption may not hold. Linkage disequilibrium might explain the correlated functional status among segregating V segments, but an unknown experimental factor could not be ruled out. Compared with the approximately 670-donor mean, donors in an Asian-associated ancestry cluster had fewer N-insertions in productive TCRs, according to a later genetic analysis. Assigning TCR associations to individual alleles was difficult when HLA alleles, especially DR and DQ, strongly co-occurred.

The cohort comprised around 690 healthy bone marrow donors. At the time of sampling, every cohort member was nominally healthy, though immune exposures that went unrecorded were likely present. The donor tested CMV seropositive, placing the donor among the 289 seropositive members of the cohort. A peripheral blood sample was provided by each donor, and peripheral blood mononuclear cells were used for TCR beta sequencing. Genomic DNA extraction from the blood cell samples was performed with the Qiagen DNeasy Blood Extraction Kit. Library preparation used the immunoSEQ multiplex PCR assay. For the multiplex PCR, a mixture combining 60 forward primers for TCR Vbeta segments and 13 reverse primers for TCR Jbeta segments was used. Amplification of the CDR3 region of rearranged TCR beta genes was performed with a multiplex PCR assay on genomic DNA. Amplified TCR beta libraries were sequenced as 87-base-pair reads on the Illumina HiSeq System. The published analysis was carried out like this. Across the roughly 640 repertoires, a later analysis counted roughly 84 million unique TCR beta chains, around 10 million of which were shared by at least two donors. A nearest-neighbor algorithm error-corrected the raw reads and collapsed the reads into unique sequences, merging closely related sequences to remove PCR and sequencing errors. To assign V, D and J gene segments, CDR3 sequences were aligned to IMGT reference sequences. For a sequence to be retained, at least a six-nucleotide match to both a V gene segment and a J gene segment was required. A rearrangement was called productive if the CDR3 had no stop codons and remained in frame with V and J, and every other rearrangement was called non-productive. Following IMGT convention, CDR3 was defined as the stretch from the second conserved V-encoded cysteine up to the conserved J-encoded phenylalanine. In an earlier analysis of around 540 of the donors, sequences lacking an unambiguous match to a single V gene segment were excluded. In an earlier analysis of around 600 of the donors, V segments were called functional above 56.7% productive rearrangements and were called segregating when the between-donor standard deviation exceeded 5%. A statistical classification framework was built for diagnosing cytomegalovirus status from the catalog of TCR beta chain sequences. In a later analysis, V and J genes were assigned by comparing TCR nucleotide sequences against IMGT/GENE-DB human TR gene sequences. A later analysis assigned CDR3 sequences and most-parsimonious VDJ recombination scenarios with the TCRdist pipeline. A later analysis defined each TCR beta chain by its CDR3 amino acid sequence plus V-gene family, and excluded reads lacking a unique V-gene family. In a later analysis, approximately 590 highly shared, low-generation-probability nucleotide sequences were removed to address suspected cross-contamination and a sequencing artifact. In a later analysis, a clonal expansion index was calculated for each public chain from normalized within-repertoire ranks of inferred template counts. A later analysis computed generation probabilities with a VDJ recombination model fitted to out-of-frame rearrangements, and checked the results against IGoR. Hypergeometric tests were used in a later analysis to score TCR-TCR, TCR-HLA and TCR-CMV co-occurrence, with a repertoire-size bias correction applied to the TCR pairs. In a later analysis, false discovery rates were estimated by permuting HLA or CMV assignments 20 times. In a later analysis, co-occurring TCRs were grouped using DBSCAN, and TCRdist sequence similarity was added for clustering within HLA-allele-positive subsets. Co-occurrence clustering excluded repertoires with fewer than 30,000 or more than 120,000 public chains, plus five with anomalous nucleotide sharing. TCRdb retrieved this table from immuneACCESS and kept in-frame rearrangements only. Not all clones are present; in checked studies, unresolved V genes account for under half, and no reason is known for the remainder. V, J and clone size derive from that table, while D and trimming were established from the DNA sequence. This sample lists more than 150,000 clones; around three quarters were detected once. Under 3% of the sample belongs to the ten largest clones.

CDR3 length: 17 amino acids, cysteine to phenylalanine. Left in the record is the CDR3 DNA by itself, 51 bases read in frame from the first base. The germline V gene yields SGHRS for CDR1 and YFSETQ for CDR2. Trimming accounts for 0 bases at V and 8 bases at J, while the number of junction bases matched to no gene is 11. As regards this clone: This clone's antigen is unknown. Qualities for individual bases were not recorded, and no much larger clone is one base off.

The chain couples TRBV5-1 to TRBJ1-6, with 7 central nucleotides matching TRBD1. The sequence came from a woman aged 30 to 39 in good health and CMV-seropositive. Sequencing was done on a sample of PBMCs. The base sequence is TGCGCCAGCAGCTTGGTTCCAGGGGGACTTAGGGATTCACCCCTCCACTTT. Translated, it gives CASSLVPGGLRDSPLHF.